Below, one T cell receptor beta chain is given with its context. The antigen is unknown. These data belong to a study of beta chain features in type 1 diabetes. General study results and limits: TCRB rearrangement may or may not be influenced by HLA type; here this remained unresolved.

Expressed TCRB transcripts got sequenced, as all isolated RNA was reverse transcribed. The method was immunoSEQ multiplex PCR; TCRdb's version includes in-frame clones alone and lacks a portion of them. The data show approximately 170,000 clones, 7% to 10% seen once. The clonotype originates from a woman aged 18-29 years in good health. The specimen was central memory CD4+ T cells from blood.

This chain's CDR3 is CASSNRDTQYF. The CDR3 nucleotides are TGTGCCAGCAGCAACAGAGATACGCAGTATTTT. The chain couples TRBV4-2 to TRBJ2-3; no clear D gene. Looked up from germline, CDR1 is LGHNA and CDR2 is YNFKEQ. The length of the CDR3 is 11 residues. The V and J ends lost 5 bases and 5 bases respectively, with 5 bases between them.